Listed here is a single T cell receptor beta chain. Germline-derived CDR1 and CDR2 are SNHLY and FYNNEI. The V end lost 8 bases, the J end lost 2 bases, and 6 bases lay between the germline ends. CDR3 length: 11 amino acids. The data belong to a study of memory CD4+ T cells and cytomegalovirus serostatus. Original processing methods: After removing out-of-frame reads, approximately 2 million distinct TCRbeta sequences remained. The protocol was immunoSEQ multiplex PCR, while the TCRdb copy is restricted to in-frame clones and leaves out a portion. The V and J calls and clone size come from that table; D and trimming were worked out from the DNA. Of some 87,000 clones in the sample, over 70% were seen once. The sort gate was single viable CD3+CD4+CD8-CD45RO+ cells for memory CD4+ T cells. Positive selection with CD4 microbeads enriched total CD4+ T cells.

The sequence came from an adult in good health and CMV-seropositive. V is TRBV2 and J is TRBJ1-1; D is unclear. Sample: memory CD4+ T cells from blood. In DNA form, the CDR3 reads TGTGCCAGCGGTTATAACACTGAAGCTTTCTTT. Its translation: CASGYNTEAFF.